This passage covers 7 T cell receptor beta chains from one sample sequenced in a study of shared clonotypes between healthy human individuals. Some clones are missing from TCRdb's copy, which holds only in-frame ones; the method was immunoSEQ multiplex PCR. The sample consists of about 2.2 million clones, about 93% of them appearing once. Naive CD8 cells were CD45RO-negative, positively selected for CCR7, excluding terminally differentiated effector memory CD45RA+ cells. Sequenced input: naive CD8+ T cells from PBMCs. These receptor sequences come from a man aged 18 to 30 in good health. Some clones in this sample may be carry-over from other donors' samples.

CDR3 DNA sequence: TGTGCCAGCAGTTTCCGTGAGACAGGGGATATCGATACGCAGTATTTT. Its protein is CASSFRETGDIDTQYF. The genes are TRBV27 and TRBJ2-3, with 8 nucleotides matching TRBD1. This CDR3 is built from 16 residues. Looked up from germline, CDR1 is MNHEY and CDR2 is SMNVEV (reference sequence). Germline trimming cut 3 bases from V and 6 bases from J; bases unmatched to any gene: 11.

This chain links TRBV19 with TRBJ2-5; 8 positions match TRBD2. The CDR3 extends over 15 amino acids. V shed 3 bases, J shed 3 bases, and the junction held 6 bases outside the gene matches. CDR1 LNHDA and CDR2 SQIVND come from the germline V gene (reference sequence). The CDR3 DNA reads TGTGCCAGTAGTATCCCCTGGCGGGAGGAAGAGACCCAGTACTTC. Protein: CASSIPWREEETQYF.

V usage is TRBV6-6 and J usage is TRBJ2-1, with D possibly being TRBD2 (7 bases). This CDR3 is 14 amino acids long. Trimming removed 8 bases from V and 7 bases from J, with 18 bases in between. Germline lookup yields CDR1 MNHNY and CDR2 SVGAGI (reference sequence). The CDR3 DNA reads TGTGCCAGCGAGGGGGAGGGCCCGGGGAATGAGCAGTTCTTC. Translation gives CASEGEGPGNEQFF.

CDR3 residues: CASSLTSGLGNEQFF. DNA of the CDR3: TGTGCCAGCAGCTTGACTAGCGGCTTGGGCAATGAGCAGTTCTTC. This chain uses TRBV5-5 with TRBJ2-1; TRBD2 matches at 8 bases. Unmatched junction bases numbered 6, after V lost 1 base and J lost 6 bases. The CDR3 is 15 amino acids. Germline lookup yields CDR1 SGHKS and CDR2 YYEKEE (reference sequence).

This clone has a single count. The chain employs TRBV27 and TRBJ2-6; possibly TRBD1 for D (5 bases). There are 16 residues in the CDR3. V gave up 5 bases and J gave up 0 bases, with 11 bases separating them. Germline CDR1 is MNHEY and CDR2 is SMNVEV (reference sequence). The CDR3 is CASSALQVSGANVLTF. The CDR3 coding sequence is TGTGCCAGCAGTGCCCTACAGGTCTCTGGGGCCAACGTCCTGACTTTC.

The V call is TRBV6-4, the J call TRBJ2-5; TRBD2 matches at 11 bases. V lost 6 bases, J lost 5 bases, and 11 bases stayed unmatched. Germline CDR1 is MRHNA and CDR2 is SNTAGT. The CDR3 is 16 amino acids. The CDR3: CASSPTGTSGMETQYF. The CDR3 nucleotides are TGTGCCAGCAGCCCCACTGGGACTAGCGGAATGGAGACCCAGTACTTC.

The chain links TRBV7-6 to TRBJ1-5; TRBD1 is a possible D gene (6 bases). Trimming pared 8 bases from V and 0 bases from J, leaving 20 bases between. This CDR3 has 17 residues. Germline V CDR1 and CDR2: SGHVS, FNYEAQ. In nucleotides, the CDR3 is TGTGCCAGCTCCCAGGGGTCGCACTTATATAGCAATCAGCCCCAGCATTTT. It is translated as CASSQGSHLYSNQPQHF.